The 3 T cell receptor beta chains given below trace back to one sample, sequenced in a study of early T cells in non-severe SARS-CoV-2 infection. Via MiXCR, TCRdb re-called the 5' RACE reads, giving one row per CDR3 protein. The sample holds about 71,000 distinct CDR3 sequences, approximately 15% seen once. Sequencing used whole blood. These receptors all stem from an adult who was a healthcare worker with PCR-confirmed SARS-CoV-2 infection or an uninfected control (not recorded which).

V and J are TRBV29-1 and TRBJ2-7; a possible D gene is TRBD1 (8 bases). Per germline, CDR1 SQVTM and CDR2 ANQGSEA. The V and J ends lost 5 bases and 5 bases respectively, with 13 bases between them. The CDR3 runs to 12 residues. CDR3 protein: CSVRTGRDEQYF. In DNA, the CDR3 is TGCAGCGTTAGGACAGGGAGGGACGAGCAGTACTTC.

This clonotype was seen a few times. The rearrangement links TRBV7-8 to TRBJ1-1; D gene unclear. Germline CDR1 reads SGHVS; CDR2 reads FQNEAQ. The V and J ends lost 4 bases and 5 bases respectively, with 14 bases between them. This CDR3 is 14 amino acids long. The CDR3: CASSSRRLVTEAFF. CDR3 sequence (DNA): TGTGCCAGCAGCTCTCGACGGCTGGTGACTGAAGCTTTCTTT.

The rearrangement links TRBV30 to TRBJ1-4, with TRBD1 as a possible D gene (5 bases). CDR1 and CDR2 (germline): GTSNPN, SVGIG (reference sequence). V lost 3 bases to trimming and J lost 11 bases, with 13 bases between them. This CDR3 contains 12 residues. The CDR3 bases are TGTGCCTGGAGGGGGGTTGGTTGGAAACTGTTTTTT. Residues: CAWRGVGWKLFF.